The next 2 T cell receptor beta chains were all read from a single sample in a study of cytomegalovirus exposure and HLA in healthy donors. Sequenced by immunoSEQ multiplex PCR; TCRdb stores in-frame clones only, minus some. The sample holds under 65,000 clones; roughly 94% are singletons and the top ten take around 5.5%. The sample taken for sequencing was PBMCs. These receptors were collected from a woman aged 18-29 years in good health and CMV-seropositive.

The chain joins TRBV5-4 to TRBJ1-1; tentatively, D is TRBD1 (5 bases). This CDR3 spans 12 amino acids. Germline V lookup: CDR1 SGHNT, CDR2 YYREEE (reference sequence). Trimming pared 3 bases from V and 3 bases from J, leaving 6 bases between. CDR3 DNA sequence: TGTGCCAGCAGCTGGGGGGACACTGAAGCTTTCTTT. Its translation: CASSWGDTEAFF. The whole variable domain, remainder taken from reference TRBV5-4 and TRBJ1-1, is ETGVTQSPTHLIKTRGQQVTLRCSSQSGHNTVSWYQQALGQGPQFIFQYYREEENGRGNFPPRFSGLQFPNYSSELNVNALELDDSALYLCASSWGDTEAFFGQGTRLTVV.

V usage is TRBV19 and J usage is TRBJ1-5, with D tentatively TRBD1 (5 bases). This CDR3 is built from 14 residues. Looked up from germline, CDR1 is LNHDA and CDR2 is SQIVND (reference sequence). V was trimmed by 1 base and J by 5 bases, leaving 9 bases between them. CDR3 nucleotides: TGTGCCAGTAGTATAGTTGGGGCGGATCAGCCCCAGCATTTT. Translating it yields CASSIVGADQPQHF.